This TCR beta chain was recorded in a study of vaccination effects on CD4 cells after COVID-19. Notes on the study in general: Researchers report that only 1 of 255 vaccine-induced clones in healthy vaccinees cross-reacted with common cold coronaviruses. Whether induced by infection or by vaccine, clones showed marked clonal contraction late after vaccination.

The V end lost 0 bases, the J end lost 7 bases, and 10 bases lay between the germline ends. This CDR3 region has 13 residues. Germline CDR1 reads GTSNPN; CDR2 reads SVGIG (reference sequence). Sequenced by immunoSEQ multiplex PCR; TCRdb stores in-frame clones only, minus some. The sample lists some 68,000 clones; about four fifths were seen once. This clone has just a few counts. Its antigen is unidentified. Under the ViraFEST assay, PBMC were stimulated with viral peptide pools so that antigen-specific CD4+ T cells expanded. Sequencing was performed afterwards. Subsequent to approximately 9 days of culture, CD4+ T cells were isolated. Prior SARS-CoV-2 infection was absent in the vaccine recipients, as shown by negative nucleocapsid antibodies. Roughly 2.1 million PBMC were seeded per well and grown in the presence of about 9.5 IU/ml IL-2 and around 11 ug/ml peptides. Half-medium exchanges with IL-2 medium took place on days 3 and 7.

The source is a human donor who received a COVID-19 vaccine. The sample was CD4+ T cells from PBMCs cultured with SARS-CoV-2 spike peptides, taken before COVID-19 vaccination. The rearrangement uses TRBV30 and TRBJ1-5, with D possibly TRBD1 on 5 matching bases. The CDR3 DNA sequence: TGTGCCTGGAGTGTCATGGGGACCCAGCCCCAGCATTTT. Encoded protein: CAWSVMGTQPQHF. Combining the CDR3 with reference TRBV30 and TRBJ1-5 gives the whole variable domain SQTIHQWPATLVQPVGSPLSLECTVEGTSNPNLYWYRQAAGRGLQLLFYSVGIGQISSEVPQNLSASRPQDRQFILSSKKLLLSDSGFYLCAWSVMGTQPQHFGDGTRLSIL.